The 16 T cell receptor beta chains below come from one sample, sequenced in a study of CD8 T cell repertoires and HIV-1 epitope variants. These receptors lack a known antigen. The table came from immunoSEQ multiplex PCR; TCRdb's copy has only in-frame clones and leaves some out. The table records about 3,500 clones, about 65% of them present only once. The source material was cultured CD8+ T cells derived from PBMCs. Receptor source: a male donor with HIV.

This chain uses TRBV6-5 with TRBJ2-3; D is uncertain. Germline loops: CDR1 MNHEY, CDR2 SVGAGI. V dropped 5 bases and J dropped 0 bases, with 12 bases sitting between them. This CDR3 spans 15 amino acids. CDR3 region: CASSPGDYSTDTQYF. CDR3 sequence (DNA): TGTGCCAGCAGTCCAGGAGATTATAGCACAGATACGCAGTATTTT.

The chain is built from TRBV10-2 and TRBJ2-3; TRBD2 matches at 9 bases. The CDR3 covers 15 residues. V dropped 3 bases and J dropped 3; count of bases not matched to a gene: 4. Germline assignment: CDR1 WSHSY and CDR2 SAAADI. The CDR3: CASSETLAGTDTQYF. In DNA form, the CDR3 reads TGCGCCAGCAGTGAAACGCTAGCGGGGACAGATACGCAGTATTTT.

This clone was seen only once. The chain combines TRBV15 with TRBJ1-2; no reliable D call. There are 13 residues in the CDR3. V lost 3 bases and J lost 2, with 7 bases in between. The germline V gene encodes CDR1 LNHNV and CDR2 YYDKDF (reference sequence). The CDR3 sequence is CATSSLDNYGYTF. In DNA, the CDR3 is TGTGCCACCAGCAGCCTTGACAACTATGGCTACACCTTC.

This clone was detected only a few times. The chain joins TRBV28 to TRBJ1-5; perhaps TRBD1 as D (6 bases). The length of the CDR3 is 14 residues. Trimming pared 5 bases from V and 1 base from J, leaving 9 bases between. In germline, CDR1 is MDHEN, CDR2 SYDVKM. The CDR3 is CASSPRGSNQPQHF. CDR3 bases: TGTGCCAGCAGTCCAAGGGGGAGCAATCAGCCCCAGCATTTT.

This clone is hyperexpanded. The J gene is TRBJ1-2, the V gene TRBV28; D not resolved. Trimming pared 8 bases from V and 1 base from J, leaving 20 bases between. The CDR3 contains 16 residues. Germline loops: CDR1 MDHEN, CDR2 SYDVKM. CDR3: CASGLYPLDLNYGYTF. DNA of the CDR3: TGTGCCAGCGGCTTATATCCCTTGGACCTTAACTATGGCTACACCTTC.

A few counts support this clone. The rearrangement links TRBV5-6 to TRBJ2-7; D gene unclear. This CDR3 spans 13 amino acids. Trimming left V 0 bases short and J 0 bases short, with 4 bases between. The germline gives CDR1 SGHDT, CDR2 YYEEEE. The CDR3 sequence: CASSLGSSYEQYF. CDR3 DNA: TGTGCCAGCAGCTTGGGCAGCTCCTACGAGCAGTACTTC. The full variable domain, completed using reference TRBV5-6 and TRBJ2-7, is DAGVTQSPTHLIKTRGQQVTLRCSPKSGHDTVSWYQQALGQGPQFIFQYYEEEERQRGNFPDRFSGHQFPNYSSELNVNALLLGDSALYLCASSLGSSYEQYFGPGTRLTVT.

V gene TRBV28 combines with J gene TRBJ1-1; a weak D match, TRBD1 (5 bases). Germline CDR1 and CDR2: MDHEN and SYDVKM. The CDR3 sequence is 14 residues long. Trimming left V 7 bases short and J 8 bases short, with 20 bases between. Here the CDR3 DNA reads TGTGCCAGCACCCCTGGGGCACGGGTGCCCGAAGCTTTCTTT. It translates to CASTPGARVPEAFF.

This clone has only one observation. This chain joins TRBV2 and TRBJ1-5; D is unresolved. V was shortened by 2 bases and J by 3 bases, with 8 bases between the two germline ends. Germline CDR1 and CDR2: SNHLY and FYNNEI. This CDR3 comprises 14 residues. Here the CDR3 DNA reads TGTGCCAGCAGTGAATACGGCTTCAATCAGCCCCAGCATTTT. Translated: CASSEYGFNQPQHF. Full variable domain (outside the CDR3, taken from reference TRBV2 and TRBJ1-5): EPEVTQTPSHQVTQMGQEVILRCVPISNHLYFYWYRQILGQKVEFLVSFYNNEISEKSEIFDDQFSVERPDGSNFTLKIRSTKLEDSAMYFCASSEYGFNQPQHFGDGTRLSIL.

V and J are TRBV9 and TRBJ1-1; a weak D match, TRBD1 (5 bases). The ends were cut back, 2 bases at V and 1 base at J, with 12 bases in the middle. The length of the CDR3 is 15 residues. Germline V CDR1 and CDR2: SGDLS, YYNGEE. DNA of the CDR3: TGTGCCAGCAGCGTGTCGAGGGGAGGGAACACTGAAGCTTTCTTT. Amino acids: CASSVSRGGNTEAFF.

This clone was found a few times. The chain combines TRBV4-2 with TRBJ2-7; 7 bases map to TRBD2. The germline V gene has CDR1 LGHNA and CDR2 YNFKEQ. The ends lost 1 base at V and 8 bases at J; junction bases unmatched: 2. The CDR3 contains 12 residues. This chain's CDR3 is CASSQAGGQQYF. DNA for the CDR3: TGTGCCAGCAGCCAAGCGGGGGGACAGCAGTACTTC.

CDR3 sequence (DNA): TGTGCCAGCAGTTTACCCGCGAACACTGAAGCTTTCTTT. Translating it yields CASSLPANTEAFF. The chain couples TRBV28 to TRBJ1-1; D is undetermined. Germline values: CDR1 MDHEN, CDR2 SYDVKM. Trimming removed 2 bases at V and 1 base at J, with 5 bases between. The CDR3 runs to 13 residues. Drawing the rest from reference TRBV28 and TRBJ1-1, the complete variable domain is DVKVTQSSRYLVKRTGEKVFLECVQDMDHENMFWYRQDPGLGLRLIYFSYDVKMKEKGDIPEGYSVSREKKERFSLILESASTNQTSMYLCASSLPANTEAFFGQGTRLTVV.

This sequence joins TRBV19 and TRBJ2-6; tentatively, D is TRBD1 (6 bases). V was trimmed by 0 bases and J by 1 base, leaving 7 bases between them. The germline V gene encodes CDR1 LNHDA and CDR2 SQIVND (reference sequence). This CDR3 has 16 residues. CDR3 residues: CASSIDQGSGANVLTF. CDR3 DNA sequence: TGTGCCAGTAGTATAGATCAGGGGTCTGGGGCCAACGTCCTGACTTTC. The entire variable domain, with the rest obtained from reference TRBV19 and TRBJ2-6, is as follows: DGGITQSPKYLFRKEGQNVTLSCEQNLNHDAMYWYRQDPGQGLRLIYYSQIVNDFQKGDIAEGYSVSREKKESFPLTVTSAQKNPTAFYLCASSIDQGSGANVLTFGAGSRLTVL.

The chain combines TRBV5-4 with TRBJ2-1, with D unresolved. Germline values: CDR1 SGHNT, CDR2 YYREEE (reference sequence). The CDR3 totals 14 residues. Trimming cost V 0 bases and J 10 bases, with 14 bases left between them. The DNA of the CDR3 is TGTGCCAGCAGCTTGGGCCCGTTAGTTATCGAGCAGTTCTTC. The encoded protein is CASSLGPLVIEQFF.

The chain links TRBV9 to TRBJ2-1; 11 bases fit TRBD2. The CDR3 contains 21 residues. Germline V lookup: CDR1 SGDLS, CDR2 YYNGEE. V was clipped by 1 base and J by 0 bases; unmatched bases: 15. As DNA, the CDR3 is TGTGCCAGCAGCGTACCTTTAGGGGCTAGCGGGGGGCCGAGCTCCTACAATGAGCAGTTCTTC. Translation gives CASSVPLGASGGPSSYNEQFF.

The gene calls are TRBV5-6 and TRBJ2-2, with D possibly matching TRBD1 (5 bases). V lost 0 bases and J lost 6, with 12 bases in between. The CDR3 is 15 residues long. Germline assignment: CDR1 SGHDT and CDR2 YYEEEE. The CDR3: CASSLDVRVPGELFF. In nucleotides, the CDR3 is TGTGCCAGCAGCTTGGATGTCAGGGTTCCCGGGGAGCTGTTTTTT.

The chain is built from TRBV7-9 and TRBJ2-3; tentative D call: TRBD1 (6 bases). V was shortened by 4 bases and J by 4 bases, with 9 bases between the two germline ends. Germline loops: CDR1 SEHNR, CDR2 FQNEAQ (reference sequence). The CDR3 length is 13 residues. This CDR3 is CASSWTASDTQYF. CDR3 nucleotide sequence: TGTGCCAGCAGCTGGACAGCTTCAGATACGCAGTATTTT.